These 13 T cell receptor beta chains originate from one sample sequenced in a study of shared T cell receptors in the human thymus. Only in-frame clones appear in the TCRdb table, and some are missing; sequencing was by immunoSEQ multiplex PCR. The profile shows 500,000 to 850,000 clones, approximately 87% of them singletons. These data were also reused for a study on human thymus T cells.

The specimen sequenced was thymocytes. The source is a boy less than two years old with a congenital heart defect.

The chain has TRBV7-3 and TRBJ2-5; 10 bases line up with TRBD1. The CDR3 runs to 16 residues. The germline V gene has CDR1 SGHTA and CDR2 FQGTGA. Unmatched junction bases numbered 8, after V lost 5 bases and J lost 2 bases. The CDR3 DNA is TGTGCCAGCAGCCACTCGCGGGGACAGGGGCAAGAGACCCAGTACTTC. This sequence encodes CASSHSRGQGQETQYF.

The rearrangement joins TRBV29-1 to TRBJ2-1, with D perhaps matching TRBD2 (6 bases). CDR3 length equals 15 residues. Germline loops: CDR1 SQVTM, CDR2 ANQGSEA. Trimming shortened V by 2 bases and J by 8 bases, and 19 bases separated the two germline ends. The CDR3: CSVEFEEGLKDEQFF. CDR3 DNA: TGCAGCGTTGAATTCGAGGAGGGCCTTAAGGATGAGCAGTTCTTC.

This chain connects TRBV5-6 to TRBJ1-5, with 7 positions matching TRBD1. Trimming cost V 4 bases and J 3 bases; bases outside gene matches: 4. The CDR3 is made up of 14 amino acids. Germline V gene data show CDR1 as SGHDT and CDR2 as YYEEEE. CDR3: CASSRRGTNQPQHF. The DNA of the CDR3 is TGTGCCAGCAGCCGCAGGGGGACCAATCAGCCCCAGCATTTT.

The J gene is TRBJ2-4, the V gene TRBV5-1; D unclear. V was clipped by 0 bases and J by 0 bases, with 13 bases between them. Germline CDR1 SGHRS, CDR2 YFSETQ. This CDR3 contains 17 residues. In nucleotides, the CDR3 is TGCGCCAGCAGCTTGGAGAGTACAGACCCAGCCAAAAACATTCAGTACTTC. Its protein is CASSLESTDPAKNIQYF.

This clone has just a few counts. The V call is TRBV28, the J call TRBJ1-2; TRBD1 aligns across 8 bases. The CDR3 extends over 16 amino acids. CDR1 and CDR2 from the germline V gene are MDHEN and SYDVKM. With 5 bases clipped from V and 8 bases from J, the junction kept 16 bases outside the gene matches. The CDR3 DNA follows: TGTGCCAGCAGTCGTAACATTACCGACAGGGGTGGAGGCTACACCTTC. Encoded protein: CASSRNITDRGGGYTF.

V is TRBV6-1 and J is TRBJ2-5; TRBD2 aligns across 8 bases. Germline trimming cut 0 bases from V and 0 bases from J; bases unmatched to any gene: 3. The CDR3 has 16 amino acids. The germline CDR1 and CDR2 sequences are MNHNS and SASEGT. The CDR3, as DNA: TGTGCCAGCAGTGAAGCGCGGCGGGGGGACCAAGAGACCCAGTACTTC. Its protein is CASSEARRGDQETQYF.

CDR3 in DNA: TGTGCCAGCAGCCGTCCAGGGGATGAGCAGTTCTTC. This translates into CASSRPGDEQFF. The chain recombines TRBV7-9 with TRBJ2-1; D may be TRBD1 (6 bases). V lost 5 bases to trimming and J lost 8 bases, with 10 bases between them. Germline loops: CDR1 SEHNR, CDR2 FQNEAQ (reference sequence). The CDR3 is 12 amino acids.

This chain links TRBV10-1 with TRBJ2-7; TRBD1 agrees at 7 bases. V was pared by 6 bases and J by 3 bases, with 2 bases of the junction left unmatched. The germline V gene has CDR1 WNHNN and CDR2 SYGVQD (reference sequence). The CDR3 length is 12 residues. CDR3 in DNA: TGCGCCAGCAGCCGGGACAGCTACGAGCAGTACTTC. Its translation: CASSRDSYEQYF.

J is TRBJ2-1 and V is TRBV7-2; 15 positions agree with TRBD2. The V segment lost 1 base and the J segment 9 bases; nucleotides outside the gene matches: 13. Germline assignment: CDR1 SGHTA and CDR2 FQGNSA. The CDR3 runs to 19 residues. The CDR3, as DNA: TGTGCCAGCAGCTTAGTGGGCCTTGGACTAGCGGGAGGGCCGGGTGAGCAGTTCTTC. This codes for CASSLVGLGLAGGPGEQFF.

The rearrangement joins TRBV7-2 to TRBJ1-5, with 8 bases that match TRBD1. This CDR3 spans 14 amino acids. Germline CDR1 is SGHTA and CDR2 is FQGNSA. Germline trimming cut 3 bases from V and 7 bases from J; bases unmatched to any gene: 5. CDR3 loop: CASSLQGAGQPQHF. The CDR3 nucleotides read TGTGCCAGCAGCTTGCAGGGGGCAGGGCAGCCCCAGCATTTT.

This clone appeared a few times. CDR3 DNA sequence: TGTGCCAGCAGTTACTCACAGGGCCATGGCTACACCTTC. This translates into CASSYSQGHGYTF. The chain has TRBV6-6 and TRBJ1-2; D perhaps matches TRBD1 (6 bases). CDR1 and CDR2 (germline): MNHNY, SVGAGI (reference sequence). This CDR3 region has 13 residues. Trimming stripped 0 bases from V and 6 bases from J, with 8 bases between.

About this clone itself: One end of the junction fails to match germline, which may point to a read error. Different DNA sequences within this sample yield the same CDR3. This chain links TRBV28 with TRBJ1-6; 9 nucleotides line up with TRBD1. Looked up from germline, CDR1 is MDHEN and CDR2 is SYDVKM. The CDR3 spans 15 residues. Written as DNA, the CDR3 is TGTGCCAGCAGACGACAGGGGGGGGTCTATTCCCCCCTCCACTTT. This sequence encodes CASRRQGGVYSPLHF.

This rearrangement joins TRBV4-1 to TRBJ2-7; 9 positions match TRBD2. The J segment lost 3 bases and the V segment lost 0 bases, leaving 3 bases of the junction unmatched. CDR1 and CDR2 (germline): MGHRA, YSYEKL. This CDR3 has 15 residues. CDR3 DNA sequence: TGCGCCAGCAGCCAAGATTGGCGGGAGGGCTACGAGCAGTACTTC. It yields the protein CASSQDWREGYEQYF.